One sample yielded the 20 T cell receptor beta chains listed below, sequenced in a study of Ad26.COV2.S vaccination and SARS-CoV-2 variants (dated by TCRdb to 2020 to 2022). To prepare the library, the immunoSEQ multiplex PCR assay was applied. In TCRdb, the immuneACCESS table is reduced to in-frame sequences with V and J assigned. These tables do not hold every clone; where another copy was compared, an unresolved V gene accounts for under half, and the others remain unexplained. Here the sample has around 300,000 clones; almost 90% occur a single time. The leading ten clones occupy 4.5% to 7% of the sample. This specimen's treatment or condition label, interpreted: about 20 received Ad26.COV2.S at low or high dose, single or two shots; five or six received placebo; per-sample allocation not given. For vaccine and placebo recipients, repertoires were sequenced using samples collected on day 63 after the first injection.

Specimen: peripheral blood, collected in a trial of Ad26.COV2.S vaccine versus placebo. These receptors originate from a person between 18 and 65 years old who received the Ad26.COV2.S COVID-19 vaccine or a placebo.

The rearrangement joins TRBV6-5 to TRBJ1-4; 7 nucleotides line up with TRBD1. Germline trimming cut 6 bases from V and 5 bases from J; bases unmatched to any gene: 9. This CDR3 is built from 15 residues. Germline V gives CDR1 MNHEY, CDR2 SVGAGI. The CDR3 loop reads CASSYAQGDNEKLFF. Written as DNA, the CDR3 is TGTGCCAGCAGCTACGCTCAGGGGGACAATGAAAAACTGTTTTTT.

This clone was picked up a small number of times. This chain links TRBV7-2 with TRBJ2-2, with no clear D. The CDR3 loop spans 15 amino acids. Trimming removed 5 bases from V and 2 bases from J, with 12 bases in between. Germline V gene data show CDR1 as SGHTA and CDR2 as FQGNSA. DNA for the CDR3: TGTGCCAGCAGCCCAAAGAAGTTTAACACCGGGGAGCTGTTTTTT. Translating gives CASSPKKFNTGELFF. Full variable domain (remainder filled in from reference TRBV7-2 and TRBJ2-2): GAGVSQSPSNKVTEKGKDVELRCDPISGHTALYWYRQSLGQGLEFLIYFQGNSAPDKSGLPSDRFSAERTGGSVSTLTIQRTQQEDSAVYLCASSPKKFNTGELFFGEGSRLTVL.

The rearrangement joins TRBV11-2 to TRBJ2-3; 8 bases align to TRBD2. The ends lost 7 bases at V and 1 base at J; junction bases unmatched: 7. This CDR3 is built from 15 residues. The V gene's germline CDR1 is SGHAT and CDR2 FQNNGV. DNA for the CDR3: TGTGCCAGCAAGGAAGCGGGGGTCCGCACAGATACGCAGTATTTT. Protein: CASKEAGVRTDTQYF.

The chain uses TRBV29-1 and TRBJ1-2; D is ambiguous. This CDR3 region has 13 residues. V lost 0 bases and J 3 bases, leaving 8 bases between the germline ends. The germline CDR1 and CDR2 sequences are SQVTM and ANQGSEA. The CDR3 protein is CSVEEATHYGYTF. The CDR3 nucleotides read TGCAGCGTTGAAGAGGCCACCCACTATGGCTACACCTTC.

The chain carries TRBV2 and TRBJ1-2; D gene ambiguous. Trimming stripped 4 bases from V and 4 bases from J, with 16 bases between. Per germline, CDR1 SNHLY and CDR2 FYNNEI. The CDR3 covers 15 residues. CDR3 protein: CASSVSGTPPYGYTF. CDR3 nucleotide sequence: TGTGCCAGCAGTGTGTCGGGCACACCACCCTATGGCTACACCTTC.

This chain connects TRBV4-1 to TRBJ1-1; D unclear. Germline V gene data show CDR1 as MGHRA and CDR2 as YSYEKL. Trimming removed 4 bases at V and 0 bases at J, with 9 bases between. The CDR3 totals 14 residues. The CDR3 sequence: CASSLQAVNTEAFF. In DNA form, the CDR3 reads TGCGCCAGCAGCCTCCAGGCAGTGAACACTGAAGCTTTCTTT.

This clone was detected only once. CDR3 nucleotide sequence: TGCAGCGTCCTGGCAGATACGCAGTATTTT. Its translation is CSVLADTQYF. J is TRBJ2-3 and V is TRBV29-1, with unresolved D. The CDR3 runs 10 residues. CDR1 is SQVTM and CDR2 is ANQGSEA in the germline V gene. V was trimmed by 6 bases and J by 4 bases, leaving 5 bases between them.

On this clone itself: Germline and junction disagree at one end, which may indicate a read error. This chain uses TRBV18 with TRBJ1-1; 9 bases map to TRBD1. Germline lookup yields CDR1 KGHSH and CDR2 LQKENI. This CDR3 spans 14 amino acids. This chain's CDR3 is CASSPQGADTEAFF. For the CDR3, the DNA is TGTGCCAGCTCTCCACAGGGGGCGGATACTGAAGCTTTCTTT.

This chain joins TRBV6-4 and TRBJ2-5; D is ambiguous. Trimming removed 4 bases from V and 4 bases from J, with 10 bases in between. In germline, CDR1 is MRHNA, CDR2 SNTAGT. The CDR3 spans 13 residues. The CDR3 sequence: CASSGTPRETQYF. DNA for the CDR3: TGTGCCAGCAGTGGAACCCCTCGAGAGACCCAGTACTTC.

The chain recombines TRBV12-5 with TRBJ2-4, with 11 bases fitting TRBD2. Per the germline V gene, CDR1 is LGHNT and CDR2 is FRNRAP. This CDR3 is built from 22 residues. The V and J ends lost 0 bases and 1 base, in that order; junction bases with no gene match: 17. This CDR3 reads CASGLVLRWDTSGGSAKNIQYF. The CDR3 bases are TGTGCTAGTGGTTTGGTACTCAGGTGGGATACTAGCGGGGGTTCGGCCAAAAACATTCAGTACTTC.

The chain links TRBV5-8 to TRBJ1-1; D is undetermined. V gave up 2 bases and J gave up 1 base, with 12 bases separating them. Per the germline V gene, CDR1 is SGHTS and CDR2 is YDEGEE. This CDR3 spans 15 amino acids. CDR3 region: CASSFNPGGNTEAFF. CDR3 nucleotides: TGTGCCAGCAGCTTCAATCCCGGTGGGAACACTGAAGCTTTCTTT.

This clone was detected once. A junction boundary mismatches the germline segment, possibly from a read error. The V and J genes are TRBV7-3 and TRBJ2-1; 10 nucleotides match TRBD2. The germline V gene has CDR1 SGHTA and CDR2 FQGTGA. This CDR3 region has 15 residues. The CDR3 region is CASRFSLAGDNEQFF. The CDR3 nucleotides read TGTGCCAGCCGCTTTAGTCTAGCGGGAGACAATGAGCAGTTCTTC. Looking up the rest from reference TRBV7-3 and TRBJ2-1 gives the full variable domain: GAGVSQTPSNKVTEKGKYVELRCDPISGHTALYWYRQSLGQGPEFLIYFQGTGAADDSGLPNDRFFAVRPEGSVSTLKIQRTERGDSAVYLCASRFSLAGDNEQFFGPGTRLTVL.

The rearrangement joins TRBV7-8 to TRBJ1-2; D is undetermined. Trimming took off 1 base at V and 0 bases at J, with 15 bases between the two ends. In germline, CDR1 is SGHVS, CDR2 FQNEAQ. The CDR3 runs 17 residues. In DNA form, the CDR3 reads TGTGCCAGCAGCTTAGTACGGGCTCAATCGGCTAACTATGGCTACACCTTC. Amino acid sequence: CASSLVRAQSANYGYTF.

The rearrangement links TRBV4-2 to TRBJ1-4; D not certain. V gave up 1 base and J gave up 6 bases, with 12 bases separating them. Germline V lookup: CDR1 LGHNA, CDR2 YNFKEQ. The CDR3 runs to 15 residues. CDR3 in DNA: TGTGCCAGCAGCCAAGTTGAGGCAGGAGATGAAAAACTGTTTTTT. It encodes CASSQVEAGDEKLFF.

The chain employs TRBV6-1 and TRBJ2-1; tentative D call: TRBD1 (6 bases). CDR3 size: 15 residues. V gave up 5 bases and J gave up 10 bases, with 21 bases separating them. Germline loops: CDR1 MNHNS, CDR2 SASEGT. The CDR3 DNA reads TGTGCCAGCAGTCTCCCCACAGGGTACCCAGAGGAGCAGTTCTTC. Amino acids: CASSLPTGYPEEQFF.

The chain combines TRBV21-1 with TRBJ1-1; the table's D call TRBD1 went unverified against the DNA. TRBV21-1 is recorded as a pseudogene. This CDR3 spans 15 amino acids. The CDR3 reads CASSPLGTGRDEAFF. The CDR3 DNA follows: TGTGCCAGCAGCCCCCTGGGGACAGGGAGGGATGAAGCTTTCTTT.

The chain carries TRBV9 and TRBJ1-2; D remains unclear. Germline V lookup: CDR1 SGDLS, CDR2 YYNGEE. V shed 3 bases and J shed 0 bases, with 12 bases lying between them. The CDR3 is 15 residues long. CDR3 DNA sequence: TGTGCCAGCAGCGCGACGGATGCCCCTAACTATGGCTACACCTTC. Amino acid sequence: CASSATDAPNYGYTF. The variable domain in full, with the rest retrieved from reference TRBV9 and TRBJ1-2, is DSGVTQTPKHLITATGQRVTLRCSPRSGDLSVYWYQQSLDQGLQFLIQYYNGEERAKGNILERFSAQQFPDLHSELNLSSLELGDSALYFCASSATDAPNYGYTFGSGTRLTVV.

The chain has TRBV6-5 and TRBJ1-2; D remains unclear. The CDR3 has 13 amino acids. Trimming removed 7 bases at V and 7 bases at J, with 16 bases between. Germline CDR1 and CDR2: MNHEY and SVGAGI. The CDR3 DNA follows: TGTGCCAGCACCCAGACCGGTATCCGTGGCTACACCTTC. It encodes CASTQTGIRGYTF.

This rearrangement joins TRBV27 to TRBJ1-3; maybe TRBD1 (6 bases). V gave up 6 bases and J gave up 0 bases, with 6 bases separating them. The germline gives CDR1 MNHEY, CDR2 SMNVEV (reference sequence). This CDR3 is 13 amino acids long. The CDR3 region has the DNA TGTGCCAGCAGGGACAGCTCTGGAAACACCATATATTTT. It yields the protein CASRDSSGNTIYF.

The V and J genes are TRBV5-4 and TRBJ2-1, with TRBD2 matching 10 bases. The V gene end was trimmed by 4 bases and the J gene end by 6 bases; junction bases not matched to a gene: 7. The CDR3 has 15 amino acids. CDR1 and CDR2 from the germline V gene are SGHNT and YYREEE (reference sequence). Here the CDR3 reads CASSERTSGINEQFF. CDR3 nucleotides: TGTGCCAGCAGCGAGCGGACTAGCGGAATCAATGAGCAGTTCTTC. The full variable domain, rest sourced from reference TRBV5-4 and TRBJ2-1, is ETGVTQSPTHLIKTRGQQVTLRCSSQSGHNTVSWYQQALGQGPQFIFQYYREEENGRGNFPPRFSGLQFPNYSSELNVNALELDDSALYLCASSERTSGINEQFFGPGTRLTVL.